This TCR beta chain was identified during a study of blood T cells in healthy people across ages. From germline, CDR1 is SGDLS and CDR2 YYNGEE. The CDR3 covers 15 residues. The draw of peripheral blood yielded around 9.6 milliliters from each donor. As regards this clonotype: The antigen remains undetermined.

A second about 7 to 12 cycle PCR used barcoded and J-beta primers. Each cDNA molecule, via a template-switch adaptor with 12 random nucleotides, was tagged. From the 5' RACE reads, TCRdb called clonotypes with MiXCR, one entry per CDR3 protein. The top ten clones hold approximately 14% of a sample with about 1.1 million distinct CDR3 sequences, around two fifths of them seen once. General study findings and limits: Percentage of naive T cells showed a strong correlation with TCR beta diversity. Relative to aged donors, long-lived donors carried more naive CD4+ cells and displayed higher diversity.

The genes are TRBV9 and TRBJ2-1; 7 bases are a match to TRBD1. The last part of the DNA fits TRBJ2-7 better; the J call may be wrong. The sequenced material came from blood. This TCR was sampled from a man aged 18 to 30 in good health. In DNA form, the CDR3 reads TGTGCCAGCAGCGTACAACAGGGGTCCTACAATGAGCAGTACTTC. Its translation: CASSVQQGSYNEQYF.